This TCR beta chain is drawn from a study of blood T cell repertoires in COVID-19. The ends lost 2 bases at V and 7 bases at J; junction bases unmatched: 12. The CDR3 has 17 residues. Germline CDR1 is SGDLS and CDR2 is YYNGEE. The assay was immunoSEQ multiplex PCR, and TCRdb's table has in-frame clones only and misses some. Among over 150,000 clones listed, approximately 85% were seen once. This clone was detected only a few times. The sample taken for sequencing was peripheral blood. The TCR comes from a woman aged 55-69 years with COVID-19, enrolled during active disease. The chain uses TRBV9 and TRBJ1-4; 9 bases are shared with TRBD1. The CDR3 DNA sequence: TGTGCCAGCAGCGTCCTGGACAGGGGTATTCGGCGTGAAAAACTGTTTTTT. Amino acid sequence: CASSVLDRGIRREKLFF.